The source of this TCR beta chain is a study of blood T cell repertoires in COVID-19. At the level of the study: In each case, the material was cDNA or gDNA derived from T cells, B-cell-depleted T cells, or PBMCs.

CDR3 length equals 14 residues. From germline, CDR1 is MNHEY and CDR2 SMNVEV (reference sequence). Trimming removed 3 bases from V and 3 bases from J, with 9 bases in between. Repertoires were generated with immunoSEQ multiplex PCR, while TCRdb's copy carries only in-frame clones and drops some. Among under 250,000 clones listed, about four fifths were seen once. The sequence came from a woman between 35 and 50 years old who had been exposed to COVID-19. The sequenced material came from PBMCs or T cells enriched from blood (not recorded which). This chain joins TRBV27 and TRBJ1-5, with D unclear. The CDR3 sequence is CASSFVGFNQPQHF. CDR3 nucleotides: TGTGCCAGCAGTTTCGTGGGCTTCAATCAGCCCCAGCATTTT.